This T cell receptor beta chain was captured by sequencing in a study of regulatory T cells in long-lasting Graves disease. Trimming pared 6 bases from V and 5 bases from J, leaving 10 bases between. Germline V gene lookup returns CDR1 SQVTM and CDR2 ANQGSEA. This CDR3 is 11 amino acids long. Time point defined: newly diagnosed GD, antithyroid drugs for less than 3 months. The authors made the TCR library using RNA they extracted from PBMCs. Libraries of TCR beta came from iRepertoire HTBI primers plus Arm-PCR of CDR3 regions. TCRdb reanalysed the multiplex PCR reads using MiXCR and keeps one entry per CDR3 protein. The sample lists about 420,000 distinct CDR3 sequences; around 17% were seen once. This clonotype was recorded at least ten times. The sample was also reused in another study, on T cells in Graves' hyperthyroidism and ophthalmopathy.

The chain combines TRBV29-1 with TRBJ1-2, with D maybe TRBD1 (5 bases). Sequencing was performed on peripheral blood mononuclear cells (PBMCs), taken at new diagnosis, from a patient treated with antithyroid drugs. This sequence originates from a woman aged 18-29 years with Graves disease. In nucleotides, the CDR3 is TGCAGCGTGGGGGGTGCTTATGGCTACACCTTC. Protein product: CSVGGAYGYTF.